This TCR beta chain stems from a study of neurological immune-mediated disorders. Whole-study findings and limits: Phylogenetic grouping placed 18 of 34 multiple sclerosis patients' repertoires in one related-CDR3 cluster, a possible signature.

Germline V gives CDR1 SGHRS, CDR2 YFSETQ. V was trimmed by 4 bases and J by 6 bases, leaving 12 bases between them. This CDR3 has 13 amino acids. This clonotype was counted at least ten times. Its antigen remains unknown. The team produced cDNA through 5'RACE using 10-nucleotide random UMIs. One entry per CDR3 protein, called by TCRdb with MiXCR from the 5' RACE reads. Here the sample spans 20,000 to 30,000 distinct CDR3 sequences, 2% to 2.5% being singletons. For the unsorted libraries, 2 million PBMCs stored at -80 C served as input. Input material: PBMCs. J is TRBJ2-3 and V is TRBV5-1, with D unresolved. This clonotype was obtained from a woman in her fifties or sixties with multiple sclerosis. The CDR3 DNA follows: TGCGCCAGCAGCACACCTCTCGGGGATACGCAGTATTTT. Translated, it gives CASSTPLGDTQYF.